The 19 T cell receptor beta chains listed next were all sequenced from one sample in a study of blood T cell repertoires in COVID-19. Libraries were prepared by immunoSEQ multiplex PCR; TCRdb keeps only in-frame clonotypes and omits some of them. This table holds approximately 400,000 clones, around nine tenths found once. The sequenced sample was PBMCs or T cells enriched from blood (not recorded which). Receptors were obtained from a woman aged 18-35 years who had recovered from COVID-19.

This clone was seen only once. V is TRBV11-3 and J is TRBJ2-2; D is uncertain. Trimming pared 5 bases from V and 3 bases from J, leaving 4 bases between. The CDR3 has 12 residues. The germline V gene has CDR1 SGHNT and CDR2 YENEEA. CDR3: CASSTYTGELFF. The CDR3, as DNA: TGTGCCAGCAGCACTTACACCGGGGAGCTGTTTTTT.

The genes are TRBV7-9 and TRBJ2-7; 8 bases are shared with TRBD1. V lost 5 bases to trimming and J lost 7 bases; unmatched junction nucleotides: 7. CDR3 length: 13 residues. CDR1 and CDR2 from the germline V gene are SEHNR and FQNEAQ (reference sequence). CDR3 sequence: CASSPTGAQEQYF. As DNA, the CDR3 is TGTGCCAGCAGCCCGACAGGGGCGCAAGAGCAGTACTTC.

CDR3 DNA: TGTGCCAGCAGCCCACTAGCGGGGGAAATCTCCTACGAGCAGTACTTC. Translated: CASSPLAGEISYEQYF. The rearrangement joins TRBV9 to TRBJ2-7, with 11 nucleotides matching TRBD2. The length of the CDR3 is 16 residues. V was pared by 4 bases and J by 0 bases, with 6 bases of the junction left unmatched. Germline V lookup: CDR1 SGDLS, CDR2 YYNGEE.

The chain is built from TRBV5-1 and TRBJ1-1, with D maybe TRBD1 (6 bases). Trimming cost V 0 bases and J 2 bases, with 11 bases left between them. CDR1 and CDR2 (germline): SGHRS, YFSETQ. The length of the CDR3 is 15 residues. CDR3 loop: CASSLAGTSNTEAFF. For the CDR3, the DNA is TGCGCCAGCAGCTTGGCCGGGACAAGCAACACTGAAGCTTTCTTT.

This clone has just a few counts. V and J are TRBV28 and TRBJ1-3; 9 nucleotides match TRBD1. Germline values: CDR1 MDHEN, CDR2 SYDVKM. The CDR3 runs 14 residues. V lost 10 bases, J lost 4 bases, and 8 bases stayed unmatched. The CDR3, as DNA: TGTGCCACGTTGGGGACAGGGATCGGAAACACCATATATTTT. This encodes CATLGTGIGNTIYF.

This chain uses TRBV28 with TRBJ1-2; TRBD1 might be the D (6 bases). This CDR3 contains 18 residues. Germline V gives CDR1 MDHEN, CDR2 SYDVKM. V lost 1 base to trimming and J lost 1 base, with 19 bases between them. CDR3 residues: CASSLFIKGGSGNYGYTF. CDR3 DNA: TGTGCCAGCAGTTTATTTATAAAAGGGGGAAGTGGTAACTATGGCTACACCTTC.

The CDR3 loop reads CASSQGQGRGNEQFF. The CDR3 coding sequence is TGTGCCAGCAGCCAAGGCCAGGGGAGAGGCAATGAGCAGTTCTTC. The V and J genes are TRBV14 and TRBJ2-1; maybe TRBD1 (6 bases). V lost 1 base to trimming and J lost 6 bases, with 13 bases between them. Germline V CDR1 and CDR2: SGHDN, FVKESK. This CDR3 contains 15 residues.

V gene TRBV30 combines with J gene TRBJ2-2; D remains unclear. The V gene lost 2 bases and the J gene lost 2 bases, with 9 bases spanning the gap. Germline-derived CDR1 and CDR2 are GTSNPN and SVGIG (reference sequence). CDR3 length: 14 amino acids. The chain's CDR3 is CAWSREYNTGELFF. The CDR3 DNA sequence: TGTGCCTGGAGTCGCGAGTACAACACCGGGGAGCTGTTTTTT.

The chain employs TRBV19 and TRBJ1-1, with D possibly matching TRBD1 (6 bases). The V end lost 3 bases, the J end lost 0 bases, and 11 bases lay between the germline ends. The CDR3 contains 15 residues. In germline, CDR1 is LNHDA, CDR2 SQIVND (reference sequence). CDR3 sequence (DNA): TGTGCCAGTAGTATTCGTCCAGGGGTGAACACTGAAGCTTTCTTT. It translates to CASSIRPGVNTEAFF.

The chain combines TRBV6-5 with TRBJ1-2; D call uncertain. The CDR3 is made up of 15 amino acids. Trimming took off 6 bases at V and 7 bases at J, with 21 bases between the two ends. CDR1 is MNHEY, CDR2 SVGAGI, per germline. The CDR3 loop is CASRPLGEGSAGYTF. The CDR3 region has the DNA TGTGCCAGCAGACCCCTCGGAGAGGGATCTGCTGGCTACACCTTC.

V is TRBV7-5 and J is TRBJ2-7; the table's D call, TRBD2, has no DNA check behind it. TRBV7-5 is a listed pseudogene. The CDR3 extends over 17 amino acids. CDR3 DNA sequence: TGTGCCAGAAGCCATACATCAATACCGAGGCGTCCCTACGAGCAGTACTTC. Translating it yields CARSHTSIPRRPYEQYF.

This chain links TRBV5-4 with TRBJ1-4; weak D call: TRBD1 (6 bases). This CDR3 region has 15 residues. V was clipped by 3 bases and J by 2 bases, with 11 bases between them. Germline V gene data show CDR1 as SGHNT and CDR2 as YYREEE (reference sequence). Here the CDR3 DNA reads TGTGCCAGCAGCTGGGGGGGGCGGACTAATGAAAAACTGTTTTTT. It encodes CASSWGGRTNEKLFF.

The gene calls are TRBV29-1 and TRBJ1-3; 7 bases map to TRBD1. Trimming cost V 7 bases and J 0 bases; bases outside gene matches: 12. Per germline, CDR1 SQVTM and CDR2 ANQGSEA. There are 16 residues in the CDR3. The CDR3 bases are TGCAGCGCAAGGCAGGGGGTAGAAAGCTCTGGAAACACCATATATTTT. It is translated as CSARQGVESSGNTIYF.

The chain couples TRBV9 to TRBJ1-4, with D perhaps TRBD1 (5 bases). From germline, CDR1 is SGDLS and CDR2 YYNGEE. This CDR3 contains 15 residues. V lost 2 bases, J lost 5 bases, and 13 bases lay in between. CDR3 residues: CASSVRRGFNEKLFF. The CDR3 nucleotides read TGTGCCAGCAGCGTTAGGAGGGGCTTCAATGAAAAACTGTTTTTT.

This CDR3 is CASSNPPRQGRQETQYF. In DNA, the CDR3 is TGTGCCAGCAGCAACCCCCCCCGACAGGGACGACAAGAGACCCAGTACTTC. The V and J genes are TRBV21-1 and TRBJ2-5; no check of the table's D call, TRBD1, against the DNA was made. TRBV21-1 counts as a pseudogene. The length of the CDR3 is 17 residues.

The gene calls are TRBV27 and TRBJ1-6; 7 bases line up with TRBD1. The V gene's germline CDR1 is MNHEY and CDR2 SMNVEV (reference sequence). V lost 5 bases and J lost 10; bases outside the gene matches: 11. The CDR3 totals 15 residues. CDR3 coding DNA: TGTGCCAGCAGTACATTTACAGGGGTTGAATCACCCCTCCACTTT. It translates to CASSTFTGVESPLHF.

As to this clone: This CDR3 is missing its conserved last phenylalanine or tryptophan, likely due to a read error. The DNA is left out, because the CDR3 cannot be placed on it with certainty; the CDR3 is given as TCRdb lists it. The chain joins TRBV29-1 to TRBJ1-2; the table's D call TRBD1 went unverified against the DNA. The CDR3 totals 8 residues, both ends included. The germline V gene encodes CDR1 SQVTM and CDR2 ANQGSEA. CDR3 sequence: CSDTQGGI.

The chain uses TRBV6-1 and TRBJ1-6; 7 nucleotides agree with TRBD1. J was trimmed by 7 bases and V by 2 bases; bases with no gene match: 8. The CDR3 contains 16 residues. Germline assignment: CDR1 MNHNS and CDR2 SASEGT. The CDR3 sequence: CASSEQAVRGNSPLHF. The CDR3 DNA is TGTGCCAGCAGTGAACAGGCCGTCAGGGGGAATTCACCCCTCCACTTT.

The chain links TRBV19 to TRBJ2-2, with 7 positions matching TRBD2. This CDR3 is 15 amino acids long. V shed 7 bases, J shed 1 base, and the junction held 6 bases outside the gene matches. Looked up from germline, CDR1 is LNHDA and CDR2 is SQIVND (reference sequence). CDR3 nucleotides: TGTGCCAGTATTGTGGGCGGGGGGAACACCGGGGAGCTGTTTTTT. This sequence encodes CASIVGGGNTGELFF.